This T cell receptor beta chain derives from a study of early stage breast cancer tumors. Produced via immunoSEQ multiplex PCR; TCRdb's table is partial and in-frame only. The data contain tens of thousands of clones, approximately 79% of them seen just once; the ten biggest clones take up approximately 3.7%. This CDR3 contains 15 residues. Trimming shortened V by 5 bases and J by 0 bases, and 12 bases separated the two germline ends. Germline-derived CDR1 and CDR2 are SEHNR and FQNEAQ (reference sequence). The chain employs TRBV7-9 and TRBJ2-3; D might be TRBD2 (5 bases). The origin of this receptor is a person aged 55-75 years with breast cancer. The sample comprised blood. CDR3 coding DNA: TGTGCCAGCAGCAAAATAGCGAGTAGCACAGATACGCAGTATTTT. This encodes CASSKIASSTDTQYF.